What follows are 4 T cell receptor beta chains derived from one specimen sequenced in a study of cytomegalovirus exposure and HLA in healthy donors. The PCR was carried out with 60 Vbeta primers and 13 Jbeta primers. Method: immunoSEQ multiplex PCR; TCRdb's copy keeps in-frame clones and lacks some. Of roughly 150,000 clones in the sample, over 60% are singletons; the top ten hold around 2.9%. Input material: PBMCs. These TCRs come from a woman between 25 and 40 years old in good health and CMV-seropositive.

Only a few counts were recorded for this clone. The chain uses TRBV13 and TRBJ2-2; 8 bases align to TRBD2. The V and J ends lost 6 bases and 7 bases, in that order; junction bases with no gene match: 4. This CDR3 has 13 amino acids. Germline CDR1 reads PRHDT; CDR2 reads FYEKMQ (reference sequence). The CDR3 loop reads CASSDGGVGELFF. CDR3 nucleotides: TGTGCCAGCAGTGACGGGGGGGTCGGGGAGCTGTTTTTT.

For the CDR3, the DNA is TGCGCCAGCAGCTTGGTATCGTCTCGCCGGGACAGGGGGAAATCTAACTATGGCTACACCTTC. It specifies CASSLVSSRRDRGKSNYGYTF. This chain uses TRBV5-1 with TRBJ1-2, with 11 bases matching TRBD1. This CDR3 has 21 residues. CDR1 and CDR2 (germline): SGHRS, YFSETQ. With V trimmed by 0 bases and J by 0 bases, 16 bases remained unmatched.

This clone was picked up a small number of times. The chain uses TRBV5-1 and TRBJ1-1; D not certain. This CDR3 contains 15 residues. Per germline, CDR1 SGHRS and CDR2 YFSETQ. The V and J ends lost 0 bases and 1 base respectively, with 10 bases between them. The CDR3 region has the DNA TGCGCCAGCAGCTTGGGTACGGGGTGGAACACTGAAGCTTTCTTT. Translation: CASSLGTGWNTEAFF.

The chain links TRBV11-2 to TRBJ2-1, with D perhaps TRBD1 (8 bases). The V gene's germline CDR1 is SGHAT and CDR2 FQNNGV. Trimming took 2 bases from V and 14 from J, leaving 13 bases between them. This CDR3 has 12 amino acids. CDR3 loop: CASSLTTGGEFF. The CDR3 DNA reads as TGTGCCAGCAGCTTAACAACAGGGGGGGAGTTCTTC.